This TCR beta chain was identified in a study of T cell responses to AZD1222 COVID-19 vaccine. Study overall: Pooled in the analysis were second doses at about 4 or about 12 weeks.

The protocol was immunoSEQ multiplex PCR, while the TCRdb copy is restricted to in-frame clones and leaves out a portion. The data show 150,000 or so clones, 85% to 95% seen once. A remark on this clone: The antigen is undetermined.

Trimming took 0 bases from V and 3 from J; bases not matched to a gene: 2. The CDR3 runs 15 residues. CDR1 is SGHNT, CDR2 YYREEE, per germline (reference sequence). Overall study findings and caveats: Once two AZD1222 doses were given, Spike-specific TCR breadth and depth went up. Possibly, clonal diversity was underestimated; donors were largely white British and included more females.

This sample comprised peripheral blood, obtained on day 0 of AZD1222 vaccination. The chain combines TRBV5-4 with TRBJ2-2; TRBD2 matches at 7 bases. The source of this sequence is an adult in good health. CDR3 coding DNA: TGTGCCAGCAGCTTGGGTGGGAGGGACACCGGGGAGCTGTTTTTT. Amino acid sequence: CASSLGGRDTGELFF.